This TCR beta chain was found in a study of blood T cells in healthy people across ages. A minimum of 5 micrograms of total RNA was extracted per sample. Turning to this clonotype: What it binds is not known.

This CDR3 is built from 15 residues. V shed 0 bases and J shed 3 bases, with 11 bases lying between them. CDR1 MNHEY and CDR2 SVGAGI come from the germline V gene. Whole-study findings and limits: Getting older went along with TCR beta diversity per million T cells dropping roughly linearly.

PCR was performed a second time for about 7 to 11 cycles using a sample-barcoded 5' primer and a J-beta primer mix. Each CDR3 protein is one row after TCRdb ran MiXCR on the 5' RACE reads. The data show around 800,000 distinct CDR3 sequences, roughly 60% seen once. Sequencing was done on a sample of blood. The source of this sequence is a young man in good health. This sequence joins TRBV6-5 and TRBJ1-1; possible D gene TRBD1, 5 bases. The CDR3 region is CASSYSKGQDTEAFF. CDR3 bases: TGTGCCAGCAGTTACTCGAAGGGGCAGGACACTGAAGCTTTCTTT.